The sequence of this T cell receptor (beta chain) was determined in a study of cytotoxic CD8 clonotypes in ibrutinib-treated CLL. On the study more broadly: There were about 11 relapsed/refractory patients and roughly 15 treatment-naive patients, and some 18 were IGHV unmutated. Overall, 25 or so responses were partial and 2 complete; following median about 70 months, 14 patients stayed remitted and some 12 progressed.

The source of about 2 micrograms of genomic DNA for TCR beta libraries was cryopreserved PBMCs. The sample holds a few counts of this clone. The CDR3 contains 13 residues. The germline CDR1 and CDR2 sequences are SNHLY and FYNNEI. V dropped 6 bases and J dropped 3 bases, with 8 bases sitting between them. This table comes from immunoSEQ multiplex PCR, and its TCRdb copy is limited to in-frame clones, with some not included. The table lists more than 300,000 clones, about 80% of them singletons. The material sequenced was PBMCs, taken before ibrutinib treatment. The genes are TRBV2 and TRBJ2-2, with D unclear. This clonotype was obtained from a human donor with chronic lymphocytic leukemia. The CDR3 coding sequence is TGTGCCAGCAGGATCTCGGACACCGGGGAGCTGTTTTTT. Its translation is CASRISDTGELFF.